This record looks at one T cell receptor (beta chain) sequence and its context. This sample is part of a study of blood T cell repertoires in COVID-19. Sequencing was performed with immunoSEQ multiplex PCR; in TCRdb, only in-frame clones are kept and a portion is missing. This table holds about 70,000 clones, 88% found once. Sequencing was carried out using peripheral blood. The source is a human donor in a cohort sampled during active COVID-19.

The CDR3 reads CAETSGRKDEQYF. CDR3 in DNA: TGCGCCGAAACTAGCGGGAGGAAGGACGAGCAGTACTTC. The chain combines TRBV5-1 with TRBJ2-7; TRBD2 matches 12 bases. This CDR3 spans 13 amino acids. Per the germline V gene, CDR1 is SGHRS and CDR2 is YFSETQ. V was clipped by 10 bases and J by 5 bases; unmatched bases: 7. Based on the CDR3 plus reference TRBV5-1 and TRBJ2-7, the full variable domain is KAGVTQTPRYLIKTRGQQVTLSCSPISGHRSVSWYQQTPGQGLQFLFEYFSETQRNKGNFPGRFSGRQFSNSRSEMNVSTLELGDSALYLCAETSGRKDEQYFGPGTRLTVT.